The rows below give T cell receptor beta chains drawn from one sample of a study of T-cell reconstitution after alpha-beta-depleted transplantation in children. TCRdb used MiXCR to reprocess the PCR reads, holding one entry per CDR3 protein. Found here are roughly 280,000 distinct CDR3 sequences, under 14% of them singletons; the top ten hold roughly a quarter. Sequencing was performed on peripheral blood, taken 180 days after TCRalphabeta/CD19-depleted stem cell transplant. The receptors come from a male patient aged 2 to 9 who had a stem cell transplant for chronic granulomatous disease, so the T cells may come from the graft donor. Both conserved end residues are part of each CDR3. Each record gives: V gene, J gene, D gene, clone size, CDR3 protein, CDR3 DNA. D genes are given only for firm matches. Only part of the rows carry a size: once, few, many, or a class if the clone is expanded.

TRBV5-1	TRBJ1-2	NA	many	CASSFDGGPGGYTF	TGCGCCAGCAGCTTCGACGGCGGACCTGGTGGCTACACCTTC
TRBV7-6	TRBJ1-2	NA	many	CASSLFRVNYGYTF	TGTGCCAGCAGCTTATTCAGGGTGAACTATGGCTACACCTTC
TRBV29-1	TRBJ1-1	NA	many	CSVVLNTEAFF	TGCAGCGTTGTACTGAACACTGAAGCTTTCTTT
TRBV7-9	TRBJ2-3	NA	many	CASEDDWGDTDTQYF	TGTGCCAGCGAAGACGATTGGGGGGACACAGATACGCAGTATTTT
TRBV20-1	TRBJ1-2	NA	many	CSARDFSRDNYGYTF	TGCAGTGCTAGAGATTTTAGCCGGGATAACTATGGCTACACCTTC
TRBV7-2	TRBJ1-2	NA	many	CASSLARGGGYGYTF	TGTGCCAGCAGCTTAGCCCGGGGTGGGGGCTATGGCTACACCTTC
TRBV14	TRBJ2-1	NA	many	CASSQFRLGDRPNEQFF	TGTGCCAGCAGCCAATTCAGATTAGGCGACAGGCCCAATGAGCAGTTCTTC
TRBV12-3/TRBV12-4	TRBJ2-2	NA	NA	CASSFRTSTGELFF	TGTGCCAGCAGTTTCCGGACAAGCACCGGGGAGCTGTTTTTT
TRBV4-3	TRBJ2-3	TRBD1	many	CASSQSDRGYDTQYF	TGCGCCAGCAGCCAATCTGACAGGGGTTACGATACGCAGTATTTT
TRBV7-9	TRBJ2-3	TRBD2	many	CASSLVRLASTDTQYF	TGTGCCAGCAGCTTAGTAAGACTAGCGAGCACAGATACGCAGTATTTT
TRBV5-6	TRBJ2-5	TRBD2	many	CASSLWGGETQYF	TGTGCCAGCAGCTTGTGGGGGGGAGAGACCCAGTACTTC
TRBV7-8	TRBJ1-3	NA	many	CASSLTGISGNTIYF	TGTGCCAGCAGCCTCACAGGAATCTCTGGAAACACCATATATTTT
TRBV6-2/TRBV6-3	TRBJ2-3	TRBD1	many	CASTSTGPGEYF	TGTGCCAGCACGTCGACAGGGCCCGGGGAGTATTTT
TRBV7-9	TRBJ1-2	TRBD1	many	CASSLVAQGATGYTF	TGTGCCAGCAGCTTAGTAGCCCAGGGGGCGACCGGCTACACCTTC
TRBV20-1	TRBJ2-1	TRBD2	many	CSAIPGTSGYNEQFF	TGCAGTGCTATCCCCGGGACTAGCGGCTACAATGAGCAGTTCTTC
TRBV5-5	TRBJ1-6	TRBD1	NA	CASSRWGQELYSPLHF	TGTGCCAGCAGCCGTTGGGGACAGGAGCTTTATTCACCCCTCCACTTT
TRBV6-1	TRBJ1-5	NA	NA	CASNSPNQPQHF	TGTGCCAGCAACAGCCCCAATCAGCCCCAGCATTTT
TRBV7-2	TRBJ1-3	NA	many	CASSLIPAEYGPLYF	TGTGCCAGCAGCTTAATCCCAGCCGAATACGGACCCTTATATTTT
TRBV7-2	TRBJ2-3	NA	many	CASSLASDTQYF	TGTGCCAGCAGCTTAGCGTCAGATACGCAGTATTTT
TRBV18	TRBJ2-1	TRBD1	few	CASSLAGTGTGNEQFF	TGTGCCAGCTCACTCGCGGGGACAGGCACGGGGAATGAGCAGTTCTTC
TRBV3-1	TRBJ2-5	NA	few	CASSREGRQETQYF	TGTGCCAGCAGCCGAGAGGGACGACAAGAGACCCAGTACTTC
TRBV19	TRBJ2-1	NA	many	CASTGSDEQFF	TGTGCCAGTACTGGGAGTGATGAGCAGTTCTTC